Sequencing of this T cell receptor beta chain was carried out in a study of technical replicates of blood from a handful of donors. The data were produced by immunoSEQ multiplex PCR, yet TCRdb's version contains in-frame clones alone and is incomplete. The repertoire includes around 84,000 clones, more than 80% of them detected once, and approximately 0.25% sits in the top ten. About this clone: The junction differs from germline at one of its ends, possibly a read error.

The CDR3 is 12 residues long. Germline CDR1 and CDR2: SGHRS and YFSETQ. This receptor was identified in a human donor in good health. The chain employs TRBV5-1 and TRBJ1-4; D is possibly TRBD1 (6 bases). What was sequenced was T cells isolated from PBMCs. CDR3: CASSPEGQGQIF. The CDR3 nucleotides read TGCGCCAGCAGCCCCGAGGGGCAGGGGCAGATTTTT.